The 9 T cell receptor beta chains in this list originate from one sample, sequenced in a study of T-cell reconstitution after alpha-beta-depleted transplantation in children (dated by TCRdb to the mid-2010s). Library preparation employed PCR. The sample was run on an Illumina HiSeq 2500. TCR library preparation used molecular barcoding, with unique molecular identifiers applied to normalize quantification of the TCRbeta repertoire. The raw public reads went through TCRdb reprocessing: fastp at Q25, MiXCR clone calling, in-frame beta chains kept. Rows are unified per CDR3 protein, each entry keeping the most common DNA and genes. Counted in this sample were about 460,000 distinct CDR3 sequences; 9.5% to 15% of them appeared once. The ten largest clonotypes hold around 6% of the sample. Sequenced here: PBMCs from the stem cell graft donor, sampled from the stem cell graft. All receptors derive from a human donor who donated a stem cell graft to a child with combined immunodeficiency.

The gene calls are TRBV6-5 and TRBJ2-1; the D call may be TRBD1 or TRBD2 (5 bases each). This CDR3 spans 14 amino acids. CDR1 and CDR2 from the germline V gene are MNHEY and SVGAGI. V lost 0 bases, J lost 6 bases, and 9 bases lay in between. The CDR3 DNA is TGTGCCAGCAGTTACTCGGGGGTAGGCAATGAGCAGTTCTTC. As protein: CASSYSGVGNEQFF.

This clonotype was seen a handful of times. The V call is TRBV24-1, the J call TRBJ2-5, with 10 nucleotides matching TRBD1. The CDR3 has 15 residues. The germline V gene has CDR1 KGHDR and CDR2 SFDVKD. The ends lost 9 bases at V and 3 bases at J; junction bases unmatched: 9. This CDR3 is CATGGQGTGEETQYF. In DNA, the CDR3 is TGTGCCACCGGCGGCCAAGGGACAGGGGAAGAGACCCAGTACTTC.

This rearrangement joins TRBV25-1 to TRBJ1-4; 10 bases agree with TRBD1. The CDR3 has 15 amino acids. Trimming removed 4 bases from V and 8 bases from J; junction bases left unmatched: 7. The germline V gene encodes CDR1 MGHDK and CDR2 SYGVNS. CDR3: CASSADRGSREKLFF. CDR3 nucleotide sequence: TGTGCCAGCAGTGCGGACAGGGGGTCCCGGGAAAAACTGTTTTTT.

This clonotype was detected a few times. The V and J genes are TRBV3-1 and TRBJ2-7; possible D gene TRBD2, 6 bases. CDR1 LGHDT and CDR2 YNNKEL come from the germline V gene (reference sequence). CDR3 size: 16 residues. The ends were cut back, 0 bases at V and 0 bases at J, with 12 bases in the middle. The CDR3: CASSQDVGGTSYEQYF. Written as DNA, the CDR3 is TGTGCCAGCAGCCAAGACGTGGGGGGTACCTCCTACGAGCAGTACTTC.

The chain employs TRBV29-1 and TRBJ1-1; D is undetermined. Per germline, CDR1 SQVTM and CDR2 ANQGSEA. V shed 4 bases and J shed 10 bases, with 10 bases lying between them. The length of the CDR3 is 10 residues. As DNA, the CDR3 is TGCAGCGTTGGAGATAGAGTAGCTTTCTTT. Residues: CSVGDRVAFF.

This clonotype was recorded a few times. The rearrangement links TRBV6-1 to TRBJ1-5, with D maybe TRBD1 (6 bases). This CDR3 is built from 15 residues. Trimming removed 2 bases from V and 5 bases from J, with 13 bases in between. Germline CDR1 and CDR2: MNHNS and SASEGT. The CDR3 DNA reads as TGTGCCAGCAGTGAAATGTGGACAGCCGATCAGCCCCAGCATTTT. Amino acid sequence: CASSEMWTADQPQHF.

The V and J genes are TRBV6-6 and TRBJ2-3; D perhaps matches TRBD2 (7 bases). The V end was cut by 2 bases, the J end by 0 bases, with 12 bases between. Germline CDR1 MNHNY, CDR2 SVGAGI (reference sequence). This CDR3 has 16 amino acids. In nucleotides, the CDR3 is TGTGCCAGCAGTTACGGGGAGGGGGGCAGCACAGATACGCAGTATTTT. Translating it yields CASSYGEGGSTDTQYF.

This clonotype appeared many times. The rearrangement uses TRBV7-9 and TRBJ2-5; TRBD1 is a possible D gene (6 bases). CDR3 length: 15 amino acids. The V gene's germline CDR1 is SEHNR and CDR2 FQNEAQ (reference sequence). V lost 0 bases and J 2 bases, leaving 10 bases between the germline ends. The CDR3 is CASSLAYTGQETQYF. Written as DNA, the CDR3 is TGTGCCAGCAGCTTAGCGTATACAGGGCAAGAGACCCAGTACTTC.

The rearrangement links TRBV5-5 to TRBJ2-5, with TRBD2 matching over 14 bases. Germline CDR1 reads SGHKS; CDR2 reads YYEKEE (reference sequence). CDR3 length: 16 residues. J lost 5 bases, V lost 4 bases, and 7 bases had no gene match. The CDR3 loop is CASSLTSGGAGETQYF. CDR3 nucleotide sequence: TGTGCCAGCAGCCTGACTAGCGGGGGGGCAGGGGAGACCCAGTACTTC. Full variable domain (missing parts from reference TRBV5-5 and TRBJ2-5): DAGVTQSPTHLIKTRGQQVTLRCSPISGHKSVSWYQQVLGQGPQFIFQYYEKEERGRGNFPDRFSARQFPNYSSELNVNALLLGDSALYLCASSLTSGGAGETQYFGPGTRLLVL.